This T cell receptor beta chain was sequenced for a study of cytomegalovirus exposure and HLA in healthy donors. General study results and limits: Presence/absence results assume similar sequencing depth per donor, which may not hold. Being indistinguishable, some V segments were excluded, TRBV6-2 and TRBV6-3 among them.

Donors likely had unrecorded immune exposures despite being nominally healthy when sampled. Primers for the PCR totalled 60 Vbeta and 13 Jbeta. Repertoires were generated with immunoSEQ multiplex PCR, while TCRdb's copy carries only in-frame clones and drops some. This sample has some 130,000 clones, with less than 80% found just once. Turning to this clone: Its specificity is not known.

Germline V gene sequence: CDR1 SGDLS, CDR2 YYNGEE. This CDR3 is built from 18 residues. The V end lost 0 bases, the J end lost 4 bases, and 23 bases lay between the germline ends. The source is a man between 45 and 60 years old in good health and CMV-seropositive. Sample: PBMCs. V and J are TRBV9 and TRBJ2-7; D might be TRBD2 (5 bases). The CDR3 DNA reads TGTGCCAGCAGCGTAGGGATGAGCGGCGGCGGAACCTTTTACGAGCAGTACTTC. The encoded protein is CASSVGMSGGGTFYEQYF.